This T cell receptor beta chain was captured by sequencing in a study of Ad26.COV2.S vaccination and SARS-CoV-2 variants. Looking at the study overall: Sample donor was a member of the COV1001 Ad26.COV2.S trial arm.

V lost 6 bases, J lost 9 bases, and 15 bases lay in between. Germline CDR1 and CDR2: LNHDA and SQIVND (reference sequence). CDR3 size: 13 residues. Described treatment: approximately 18 received Ad26.COV2.S at low or high dose, single or two shots; about five received placebo; per-sample allocation not given. After the first vaccine or placebo injection, samples were drawn on day 63. The donor's status was that of an adult aged 18-55 years in Boston. Findings and caveats of the study: Comparability of non-spike TCR breadth was observed across vaccine and placebo recipients. Reported findings describe substantial breadth in spike-specific CD8+ and CD4+ T cell responses following vaccination.

In the case of this clone: Its antigen is undetermined.

The assay was immunoSEQ multiplex PCR, and TCRdb's table has in-frame clones only and misses some. The table has 380,000 or so clones, roughly 89% seen once; the top ten hold under 6%. The genes are TRBV19 and TRBJ2-1; TRBD2 is a possible D gene (5 bases). The material sequenced was peripheral blood, taken in a trial of Ad26.COV2.S vaccine versus placebo. This TCR was recovered from a person aged 18-65 years who received the Ad26.COV2.S COVID-19 vaccine or a placebo. CDR3 amino acids: CASSSTVLAEQFF. As DNA, the CDR3 is TGTGCCAGTAGCTCAACCGTCCTAGCTGAGCAGTTCTTC.